The entry that follows covers one T cell receptor (beta chain) sequence. MiXCR was run by TCRdb on the 5' RACE reads, yielding one entry per CDR3 protein. Altogether roughly 720,000 distinct CDR3 sequences are present, 15% to 20% being singletons, with the ten largest covering around 13%. This specimen comes from a study of identical twins. The V and J ends lost 4 bases and 6 bases respectively, with 11 bases between them. CDR3 length: 13 amino acids. The data were also submitted as part of a second study, on T cells expressing NK-cell markers.

Sequenced material: PBMCs. The sequence was collected from a woman between 18 and 29 years old in good health. V and J are TRBV12-3 or TRBV12-4 and TRBJ2-3, with D unclear. CDR3 sequence: CASSSHSADTQYF. Here the CDR3 DNA reads TGTGCCAGCAGTTCCCACAGCGCTGATACGCAGTATTTT.